Listed below are T cell receptor beta chains from one sample, sequenced in a study of cytotoxic CD8 clonotypes in ibrutinib-treated CLL. Here immunoSEQ multiplex PCR was the method, and the copy in TCRdb shows in-frame clones only, minus some. The sample yields approximately 140,000 clones, approximately 80% seen once. This sample comprised PBMCs, obtained after 12 months of ibrutinib treatment. These receptors were collected from a human donor with chronic lymphocytic leukemia. The CDR3 runs from the conserved cysteine through the conserved F or W. Each record gives: J gene, CDR3 length, V gene, D gene, CDR3 DNA, CDR3 protein. A D gene is named only where the DNA matches it firmly.

J: TRBJ2-7; length: 12; V: TRBV11-1; D: TRBD2; DNA: TGTGCCAGCAGTAGCGGGAACTACGAGCAGTACTTC; CDR3: CASSSGNYEQYF
J: TRBJ1-2; length: 11; V: TRBV18; D: .; DNA: TGTGCCAGCTCACCACCGGGACAACAAACTTTC; CDR3: CASSPPGQQTF
J: TRBJ1-2; length: 12; V: TRBV27; D: .; DNA: TGTGCCAGCAGTTTAGGCTTCTATGGCTACACCTTC; CDR3: CASSLGFYGYTF
J: TRBJ1-2; length: 11; V: TRBV2; D: .; DNA: TGTGCCAGTGGACGAGACTATGGCTACACCTTC; CDR3: CASGRDYGYTF
J: TRBJ1-1; length: 15; V: TRBV7-6; D: TRBD1; DNA: TGTGCCAGCAGCTTCAACAGGGGAATGAACACTGAAGCTTTCTTT; CDR3: CASSFNRGMNTEAFF
J: TRBJ1-4; length: 13; V: TRBV4-1; D: .; DNA: TGCGCCAGCAGCCTTACGGGTGGTGAAAAACTGTTTTTT; CDR3: CASSLTGGEKLFF
J: TRBJ2-5; length: 14; V: TRBV6-1; D: .; DNA: TGTGCCAGCAGGGGGGGTCTAAACGGGGAGACCCAGTACTTC; CDR3: CASRGGLNGETQYF
J: TRBJ2-2; length: 15; V: TRBV6-5; D: .; DNA: TGTGCCAGCAGTTACCGGCAGGGTACAACCGGGGAGCTGTTTTTT; CDR3: CASSYRQGTTGELFF
J: TRBJ1-1; length: 14; V: TRBV5-5; D: .; DNA: TGTGCCAGCAGCTTGGGGGCTTTGAACACTGAAGCTTTCTTT; CDR3: CASSLGALNTEAFF
J: TRBJ2-5; length: 14; V: TRBV9; D: .; DNA: TGTGCCAGCAGCGTAGTTGTCGGGCAAGGGACCCAGTACTTC; CDR3: CASSVVVGQGTQYF
J: TRBJ2-3; length: 17; V: TRBV9; D: TRBD2; DNA: TGTGCCAGCAGCCCCGGGGGTACTAGCGGGGCCTTTTATACGCAGTATTTT; CDR3: CASSPGGTSGAFYTQYF